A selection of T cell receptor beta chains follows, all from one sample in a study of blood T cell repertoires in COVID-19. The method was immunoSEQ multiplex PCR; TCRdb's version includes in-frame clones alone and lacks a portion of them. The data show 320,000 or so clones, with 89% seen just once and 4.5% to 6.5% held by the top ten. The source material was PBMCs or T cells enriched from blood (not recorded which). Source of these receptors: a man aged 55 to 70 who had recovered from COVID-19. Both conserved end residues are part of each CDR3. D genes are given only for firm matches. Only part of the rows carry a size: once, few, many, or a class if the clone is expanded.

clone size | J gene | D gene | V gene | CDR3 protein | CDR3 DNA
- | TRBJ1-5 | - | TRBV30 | CAWSVWGGNQPQHF | TGTGCCTGGAGTGTATGGGGCGGCAATCAGCCCCAGCATTTT
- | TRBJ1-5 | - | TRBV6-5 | CASSLHRDQPQHF | TGTGCCAGCAGCCTACATCGGGATCAGCCCCAGCATTTT
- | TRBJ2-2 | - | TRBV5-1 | CASSLRTGTGLGSGELFF | TGCGCCAGCAGCTTACGGACAGGGACAGGACTAGGATCCGGGGAGCTGTTTTTT
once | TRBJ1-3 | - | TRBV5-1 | CASSLGRSSGNTIYF | TGCGCCAGCAGCTTGGGACGGAGCTCTGGAAACACCATATATTTT
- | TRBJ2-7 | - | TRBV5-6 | CASSFFNYEQYF | TGTGCCAGCAGCTTTTTCAACTACGAGCAGTACTTC
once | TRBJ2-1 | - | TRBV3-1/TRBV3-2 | CASSQEPTIHEQFF | TGTGCCAGCAGCCAAGAACCCACAATCCATGAGCAGTTCTTC
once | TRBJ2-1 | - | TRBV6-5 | CASSYSFGGNEQFF | TGTGCCAGCAGTTACTCGTTTGGGGGGAATGAGCAGTTCTTC
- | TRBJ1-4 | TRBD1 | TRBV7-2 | CASSSKGAGEKLFF | TGTGCCAGCAGCAGTAAGGGGGCAGGGGAAAAACTGTTTTTT
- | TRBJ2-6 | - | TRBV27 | CASSSPGGAPGANVLTF | TGTGCCAGCAGTTCCCCCGGCGGGGCTCCTGGGGCCAACGTCCTGACTTTC
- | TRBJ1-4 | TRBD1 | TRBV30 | CAWGRQGLTNEKLFF | TGTGCCTGGGGAAGACAGGGTCTCACTAATGAAAAACTGTTTTTT
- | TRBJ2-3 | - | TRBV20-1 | CSAEVVDTQYF | TGCAGTGCCGAGGTTGTAGATACGCAGTATTTT
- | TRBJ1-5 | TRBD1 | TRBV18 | CASSLGTGDQPQHF | TGTGCCAGCTCACTAGGGACAGGGGATCAGCCCCAGCATTTT
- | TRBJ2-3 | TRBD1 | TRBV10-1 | CASRAGQGAGDTQYF | TGCGCCAGCAGAGCGGGACAGGGGGCCGGAGATACGCAGTATTTT
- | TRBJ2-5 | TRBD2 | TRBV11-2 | CASSFPGLAEGRETQYF | TGTGCCAGCAGCTTCCCGGGACTAGCGGAGGGGAGAGAGACCCAGTACTTC
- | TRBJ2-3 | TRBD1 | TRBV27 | CASRTGGRDTQYF | TGTGCCAGCAGAACAGGGGGCAGAGATACGCAGTATTTT
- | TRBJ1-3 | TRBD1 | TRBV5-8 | CASRMTGGGNTIYF | TGTGCCAGCAGGATGACAGGGGGAGGAAACACCATATATTTT
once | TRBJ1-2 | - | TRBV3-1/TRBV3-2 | CASSQDLTATNYGYTF | TGTGCCAGCAGCCAAGATCTTACAGCAACAAACTATGGCTACACCTTC
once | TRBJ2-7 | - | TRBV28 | CASSSDTSYEQYF | TGTGCCAGCAGTTCCGACACTTCCTACGAGCAGTACTTC
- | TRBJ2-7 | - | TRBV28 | CASSLIGTDTYEQYF | TGTGCCAGCAGTTTGATAGGGACTGACACCTACGAGCAGTACTTC
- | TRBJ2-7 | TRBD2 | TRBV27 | CASRTLTGTSGISGEQYF | TGTGCCAGCCGAACATTGACCGGGACTAGCGGGATCTCGGGCGAGCAGTACTTC
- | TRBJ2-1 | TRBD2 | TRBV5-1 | CASSPLAGGPNEQFF | TGCGCCAGCAGCCCACTAGCGGGAGGGCCCAATGAGCAGTTCTTC
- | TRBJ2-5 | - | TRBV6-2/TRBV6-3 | CASSYYGGETQYF | TGTGCCAGCAGTTACTACGGCGGAGAGACCCAGTACTTC
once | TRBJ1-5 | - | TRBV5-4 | CASSLGPQGNQPQHF | TGTGCCAGCAGCTTGGGGCCACAGGGTAATCAGCCCCAGCATTTT
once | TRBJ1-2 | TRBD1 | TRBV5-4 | CASSPQGAYGYTF | TGTGCCAGCAGCCCCCAGGGGGCCTATGGCTACACCTTC
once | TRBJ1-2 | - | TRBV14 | CASSQYQGLNYGYTF | TGTGCCAGCAGCCAATACCAGGGGCTAAACTATGGCTACACCTTC
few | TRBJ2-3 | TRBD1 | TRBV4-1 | CASSQAGTGSDTQYF | TGCGCCAGCAGCCAAGCCGGGACAGGGTCAGATACGCAGTATTTT
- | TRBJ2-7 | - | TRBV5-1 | CASSLAVKGSPGYEQYF | TGCGCCAGCAGCTTGGCCGTCAAGGGGTCCCCTGGGTACGAGCAGTACTTC
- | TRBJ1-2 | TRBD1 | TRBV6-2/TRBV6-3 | CASSQGADGYTF | TGTGCCAGCAGTCAGGGGGCGGATGGCTACACCTTC
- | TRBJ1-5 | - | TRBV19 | CASVDRGSNQPQHF | TGTGCCAGTGTAGACCGGGGGAGCAATCAGCCCCAGCATTTT
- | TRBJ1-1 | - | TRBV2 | CASSASAGGEAFF | TGTGCCAGCAGTGCATCCGCCGGGGGTGAAGCTTTCTTT
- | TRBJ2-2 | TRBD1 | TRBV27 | CASNVGGYTNTGELFF | TGTGCCAGCAATGTAGGGGGCTACACGAACACCGGGGAGCTGTTTTTT
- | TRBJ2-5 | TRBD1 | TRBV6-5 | CASREPGQGTETQYF | TGTGCCAGCCGCGAGCCGGGACAGGGAACAGAGACCCAGTACTTC
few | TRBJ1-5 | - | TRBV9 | CASSATASVINQPQHF | TGTGCCAGCAGCGCGACAGCTTCAGTGATCAATCAGCCCCAGCATTTT
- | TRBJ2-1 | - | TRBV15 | CATSSTINEQFF | TGTGCCACCAGCAGCACTATCAATGAGCAGTTCTTC
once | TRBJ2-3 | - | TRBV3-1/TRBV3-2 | CASSQGADTDTQYF | TGTGCCAGCAGCCAAGGGGCAGACACAGATACGCAGTATTTT
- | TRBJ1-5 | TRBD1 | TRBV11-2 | CASSPGQGMQPQHF | TGTGCCAGCAGCCCTGGACAGGGGATGCAGCCCCAGCATTTT
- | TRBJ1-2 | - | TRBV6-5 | CASSYSPVANYGYTF | TGTGCCAGCAGTTACTCTCCCGTTGCTAACTATGGCTACACCTTC
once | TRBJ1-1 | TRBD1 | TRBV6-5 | CASSPRQGAEAFF | TGTGCCAGCAGCCCCAGACAGGGCGCTGAAGCTTTCTTT
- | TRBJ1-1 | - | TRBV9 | CASSGSNDPSGEAFF | TGTGCCAGCAGCGGCTCTAATGACCCCTCGGGTGAAGCTTTCTTT
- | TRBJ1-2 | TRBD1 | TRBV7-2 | CASSLVPQGVGYTF | TGTGCCAGCAGCTTAGTTCCACAGGGGGTTGGCTACACCTTC
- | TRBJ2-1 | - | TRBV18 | CASSATREEFF | TGTGCCAGCTCAGCGACTAGGGAGGAGTTCTTC
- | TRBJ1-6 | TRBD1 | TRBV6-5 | CAVHRDRTNSPLHF | TGTGCCGTCCACCGGGACAGGACTAATTCACCCCTCCACTTT
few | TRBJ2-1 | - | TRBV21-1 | CASSRNRGSGRVSYNEQFF | TGTGCCAGCAGTCGAAATCGGGGCAGCGGGAGGGTCTCCTACAATGAGCAGTTCTTC